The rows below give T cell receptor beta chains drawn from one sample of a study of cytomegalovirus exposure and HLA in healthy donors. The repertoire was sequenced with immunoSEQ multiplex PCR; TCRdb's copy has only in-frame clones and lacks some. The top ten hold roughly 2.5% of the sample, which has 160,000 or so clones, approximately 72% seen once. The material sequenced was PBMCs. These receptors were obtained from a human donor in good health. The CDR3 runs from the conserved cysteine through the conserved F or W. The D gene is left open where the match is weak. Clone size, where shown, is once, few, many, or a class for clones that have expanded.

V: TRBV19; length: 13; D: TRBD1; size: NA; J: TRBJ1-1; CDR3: CASSTGGYTEAFF; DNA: TGTGCCAGTAGCACAGGGGGCTACACTGAAGCTTTCTTT
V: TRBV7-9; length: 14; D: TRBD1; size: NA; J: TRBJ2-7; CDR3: CASSQDRGPYEQYF; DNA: TGTGCCAGCAGCCAAGACAGGGGCCCCTACGAGCAGTACTTC
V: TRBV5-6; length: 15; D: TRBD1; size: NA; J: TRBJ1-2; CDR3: CASMGRQGSGYGYTF; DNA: TGTGCCAGCATGGGGAGACAGGGGTCCGGCTATGGCTACACCTTC
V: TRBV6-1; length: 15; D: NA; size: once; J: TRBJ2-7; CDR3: CASSGRNRDLYEQYF; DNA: TGTGCCAGCAGTGGTAGGAACAGGGACCTCTACGAGCAGTACTTC
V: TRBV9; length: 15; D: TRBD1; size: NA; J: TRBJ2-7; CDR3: CASSAGTGGSYEQYF; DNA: TGTGCCAGCAGCGCAGGGACAGGTGGGTCCTACGAGCAGTACTTC
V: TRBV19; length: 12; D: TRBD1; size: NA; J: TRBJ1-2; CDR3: CASTDREAGYTF; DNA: TGTGCCAGTACTGACAGGGAAGCTGGCTACACCTTC
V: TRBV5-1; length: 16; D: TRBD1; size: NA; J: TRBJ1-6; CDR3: CASSHVQGGRNSPLHF; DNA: TGCGCCAGCAGCCACGTACAGGGGGGAAGAAATTCACCCCTCCACTTT
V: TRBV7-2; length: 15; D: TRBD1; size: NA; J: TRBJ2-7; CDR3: CASRLDRAPSYEQYF; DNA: TGTGCCAGCAGACTAGACAGGGCCCCATCCTACGAGCAGTACTTC
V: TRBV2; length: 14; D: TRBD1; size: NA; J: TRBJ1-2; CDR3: CASSDRDRPYGYTF; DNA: TGTGCCAGCAGCGACCGGGACAGGCCCTATGGCTACACCTTC
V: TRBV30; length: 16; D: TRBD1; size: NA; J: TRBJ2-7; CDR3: CAWNEGTGGPRYEQYF; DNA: TGTGCCTGGAACGAGGGGACAGGGGGGCCCCGGTACGAGCAGTACTTC
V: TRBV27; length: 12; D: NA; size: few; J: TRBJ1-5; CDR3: CASSSQNQPQHF; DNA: TGTGCCAGCAGTTCACAAAATCAGCCCCAGCATTTT
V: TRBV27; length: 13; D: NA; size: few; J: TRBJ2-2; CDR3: CASIQINTGELFF; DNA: TGTGCCAGCATACAGATTAACACCGGGGAGCTGTTTTTT
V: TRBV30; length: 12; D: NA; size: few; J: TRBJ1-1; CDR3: CAWGQLNTEAFF; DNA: TGTGCCTGGGGACAGTTGAACACTGAAGCTTTCTTT
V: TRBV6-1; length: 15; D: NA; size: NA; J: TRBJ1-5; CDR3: CASTQVGGGNQPQHF; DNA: TGTGCCAGCACCCAGGTTGGGGGCGGGAATCAGCCCCAGCATTTT
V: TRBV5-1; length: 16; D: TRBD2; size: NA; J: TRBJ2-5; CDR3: CASSLEGGGAGETQYF; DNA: TGCGCCAGCAGCTTGGAGGGCGGGGGGGCCGGAGAGACCCAGTACTTC
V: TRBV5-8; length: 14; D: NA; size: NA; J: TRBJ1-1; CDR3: CASSLETGTPIAFF; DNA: TGTGCCAGCAGCTTGGAAACGGGGACACCCATAGCTTTCTTT
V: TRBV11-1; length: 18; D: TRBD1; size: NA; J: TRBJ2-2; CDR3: CASSIRAGGWMGVGELFF; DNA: TGTGCCAGCAGCATCCGGGCAGGGGGATGGATGGGCGTCGGGGAGCTGTTTTTT
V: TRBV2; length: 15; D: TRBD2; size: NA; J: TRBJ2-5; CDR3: CASSGLAGTQETQYF; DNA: TGTGCCAGCAGTGGGCTAGCGGGGACCCAAGAGACCCAGTACTTC
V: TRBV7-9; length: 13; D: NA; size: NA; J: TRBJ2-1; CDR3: CASSLTLASEQFF; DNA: TGTGCCAGCAGCTTAACCCTAGCTAGCGAGCAGTTCTTC
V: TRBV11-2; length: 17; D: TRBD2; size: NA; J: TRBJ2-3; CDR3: CASSLGQRGRSTDTQYF; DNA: TGTGCCAGCAGCTTAGGTCAGCGGGGGCGTTCCACAGATACGCAGTATTTT